This TCR beta chain was obtained from a study of cytotoxic CD8 clonotypes in ibrutinib-treated CLL (dated by TCRdb to 2020 to 2022). Looking at the study overall: The cohort included roughly 15 treatment-naive and eleven to twelve relapsed/refractory patients; some 18 were IGHV unmutated. Partial responses were observed in approximately 24 patients and complete responses in 2; after a median follow-up of 68 months, remission was maintained in 15 or so patients and progression was observed in approximately 12. Every remission and progressive disease sample was obtained while ibrutinib was still being received by the patients. Response samples were taken after a median of approximately 13 months on treatment, ranging from about 6 to 40 months. On average, each sample yielded roughly 260,000 productive templates and about 95,000 productive rearrangements. Longitudinal samples were available for about 30% of the roughly 86 trial participants. Cryopreserved peripheral blood mononuclear cells were collected at three points: before therapy, at response, and at either sustained remission or disease progression.

CDR1 and CDR2 (MNHEY, SVGAGI) derive from the germline V gene. V is clipped by 5 bases and J by 9 bases, and the sequence between their germline boundaries is 17 bases long. The CDR3 has 13 amino acids, counting the end cysteine and phenylalanine. CDR3 DNA is the only sequence kept; it has 39 bases, read in frame from the first base. Interpreted using the paper, the time point label stands for: more than 10 months on ibrutinib. For TCR beta library preparation, roughly 2.2 micrograms of genomic DNA were isolated from cryopreserved PBMCs. High-throughput TCR beta sequencing was performed on longitudinal blood samples from CLL patients receiving ibrutinib monotherapy. The patients took part in an open-label, single-center phase 2 trial of ibrutinib monotherapy. What the authors observed across the whole study: Sampling times were not matched between patients in sustained remission and patients whose disease was progressing, and lymph node repertoires were not examined. Baseline clonality exceeded that of age-matched healthy donors and correlated strongly with circulating CD8+ T-cell counts. An increase in clonality was observed at ibrutinib response, with clonality remaining stable during sustained remission and falling back toward baseline at progression. Public clonotypes were found to be uncommon and were observed to contract or remain stable during treatment; the increase in clonality was shown to reflect expansion of private clonotypes at ibrutinib response.

Each clonotype received, on average, 10x coverage in deep resolution sequencing performed on a MiSeq, where the target depth lay between 1 in 1 million and 1 in 200,000 T cells. The immunoSEQ hsTCRB Kit was used to generate TCR beta libraries. The published analysis was carried out like this. Data were analyzed with ImmunoSEQ Data Assistant and ImmunoSEQ Analyzer, with V, D and J genes assigned per IMGT definitions. Clonality, which ranges from 0 to 1, was calculated by subtracting the normalized Shannon entropy of productive rearrangement frequencies from one. Only overrepresented clonotypes making up at least 0.05% of the repertoire of each patient were included in the public clonotype analysis. About a dozen age-matched healthy donor repertoires from immuneACCESS served as clonality controls. TCRdb holds this immuneACCESS table with in-frame rearrangements only. Some clones are missing; in checked studies, unresolved V genes explain under half, and the rest has no known cause. The V and J calls and clone size come from that table; D and trimming were worked out from the DNA. The sample table holds some 150,000 clones, of which roughly 80% were seen once. Less than 30% of the sample belongs to the ten largest clones.

In this sample, this clone turned up many times. Its cognate antigen has yet to be identified. The sample holds no much larger clone one base away, and base qualities are not on file. Source: PBMCs, taken after 12 months of ibrutinib treatment. The receptor was isolated from a human donor with chronic lymphocytic leukemia. The sequence joins TRBV6-5 to TRBJ2-7; tentative D gene TRBD1, with 6 bases matching. The CDR3 reads CASSRQVDVRQYF. The sequenced DNA: TGTGCCAGCAGTCGACAGGTGGACGTACGGCAGTACTTC.